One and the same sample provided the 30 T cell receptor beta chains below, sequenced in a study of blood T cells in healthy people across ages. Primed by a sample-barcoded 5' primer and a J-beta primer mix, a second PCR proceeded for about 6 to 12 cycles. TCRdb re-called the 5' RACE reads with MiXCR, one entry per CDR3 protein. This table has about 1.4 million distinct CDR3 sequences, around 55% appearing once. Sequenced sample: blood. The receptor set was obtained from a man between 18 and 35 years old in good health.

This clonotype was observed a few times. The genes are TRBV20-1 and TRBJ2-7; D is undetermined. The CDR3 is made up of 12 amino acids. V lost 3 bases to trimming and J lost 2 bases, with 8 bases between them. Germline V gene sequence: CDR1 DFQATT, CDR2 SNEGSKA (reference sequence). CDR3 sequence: CSASAPPYEQYF. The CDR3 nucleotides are TGCAGTGCTAGCGCCCCTCCCTACGAGCAGTACTTC.

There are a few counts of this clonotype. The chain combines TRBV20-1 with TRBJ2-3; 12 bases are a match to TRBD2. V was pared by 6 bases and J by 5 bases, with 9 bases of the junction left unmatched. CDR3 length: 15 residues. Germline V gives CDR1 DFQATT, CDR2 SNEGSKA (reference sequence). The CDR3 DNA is TGCAGTGCACCCCTAGCGGGGGGGCGTCGAGATACGCAGTATTTT. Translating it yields CSAPLAGGRRDTQYF.

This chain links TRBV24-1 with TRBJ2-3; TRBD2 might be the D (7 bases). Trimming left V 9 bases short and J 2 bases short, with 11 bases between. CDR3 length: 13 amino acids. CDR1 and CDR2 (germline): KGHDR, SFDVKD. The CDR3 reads CATRGDTTDTQYF. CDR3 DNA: TGTGCCACCCGGGGGGACACCACAGATACGCAGTATTTT.

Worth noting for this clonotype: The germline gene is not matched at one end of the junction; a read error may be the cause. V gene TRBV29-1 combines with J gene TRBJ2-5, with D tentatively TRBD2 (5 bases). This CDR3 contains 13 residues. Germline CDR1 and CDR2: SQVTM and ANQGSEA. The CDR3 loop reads CSVAPRVPETQYF. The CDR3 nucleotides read TGTAGCGTTGCCCCTAGGGTTCCCGAGACCCAGTACTTC.

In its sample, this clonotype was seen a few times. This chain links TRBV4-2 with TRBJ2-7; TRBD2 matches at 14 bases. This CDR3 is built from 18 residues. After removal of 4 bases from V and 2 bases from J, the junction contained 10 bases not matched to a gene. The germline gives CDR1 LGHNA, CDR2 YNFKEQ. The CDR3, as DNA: TGTGCCAGCAGCCCCGGACTAGCGGGGGGCAACCCTCCCTACGAGCAGTACTTC. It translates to CASSPGLAGGNPPYEQYF.

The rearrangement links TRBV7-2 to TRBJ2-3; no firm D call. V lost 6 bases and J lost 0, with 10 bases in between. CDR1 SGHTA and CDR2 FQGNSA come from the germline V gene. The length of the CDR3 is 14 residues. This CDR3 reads CASSLLQSTDTQYF. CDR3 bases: TGTGCCAGCAGTTTATTGCAGAGCACAGATACGCAGTATTTT.

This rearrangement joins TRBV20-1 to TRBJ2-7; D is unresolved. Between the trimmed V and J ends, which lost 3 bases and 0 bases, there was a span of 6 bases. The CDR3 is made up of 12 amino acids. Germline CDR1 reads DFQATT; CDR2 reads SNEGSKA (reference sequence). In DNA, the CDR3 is TGCAGTGCTAGTTTCGACTCCTACGAGCAGTACTTC. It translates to CSASFDSYEQYF.

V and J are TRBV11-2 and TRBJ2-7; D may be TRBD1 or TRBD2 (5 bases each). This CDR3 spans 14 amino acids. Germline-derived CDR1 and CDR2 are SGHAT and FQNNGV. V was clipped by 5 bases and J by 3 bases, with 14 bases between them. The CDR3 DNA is TGTGCCAGCAGCCAAGGGACGGAAAGCTACGAGCAGTACTTC. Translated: CASSQGTESYEQYF.

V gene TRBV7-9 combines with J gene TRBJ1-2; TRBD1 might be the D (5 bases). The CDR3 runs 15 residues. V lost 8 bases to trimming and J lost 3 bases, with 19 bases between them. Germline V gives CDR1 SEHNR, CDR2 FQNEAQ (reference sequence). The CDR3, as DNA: TGTGCCAGCTCAAGGCGAGGTGGGGCGGACTATGGCTACACCTTC. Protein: CASSRRGGADYGYTF.

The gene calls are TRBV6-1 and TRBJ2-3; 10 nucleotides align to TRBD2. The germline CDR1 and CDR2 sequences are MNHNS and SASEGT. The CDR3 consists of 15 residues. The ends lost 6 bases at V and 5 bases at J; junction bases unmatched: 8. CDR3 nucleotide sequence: TGTGCCAGCAGCGCCCTAGCGGGAGTTGAAGATACGCAGTATTTT. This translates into CASSALAGVEDTQYF.

This chain's CDR3 is CASAPPGEQFF. In DNA, the CDR3 is TGTGCCAGCGCCCCACCGGGGGAGCAGTTCTTC. The V call is TRBV9, the J call TRBJ2-1, with a tentative D call TRBD2 (5 bases). This CDR3 comprises 11 residues. From germline, CDR1 is SGDLS and CDR2 YYNGEE. With 7 bases removed from V and 10 bases from J, the gap between germline ends came to 12 bases.

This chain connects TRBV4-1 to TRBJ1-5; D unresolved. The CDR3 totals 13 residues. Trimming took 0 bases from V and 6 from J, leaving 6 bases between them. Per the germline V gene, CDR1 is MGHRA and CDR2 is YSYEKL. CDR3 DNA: TGCGCCAGCAGCCAAGACCACTTTCAGCCCCAGCATTTT. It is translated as CASSQDHFQPQHF.

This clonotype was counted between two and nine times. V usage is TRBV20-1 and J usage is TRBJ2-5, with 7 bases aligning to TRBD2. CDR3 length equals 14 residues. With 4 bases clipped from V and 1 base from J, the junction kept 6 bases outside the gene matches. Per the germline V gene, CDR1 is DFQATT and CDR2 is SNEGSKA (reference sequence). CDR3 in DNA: TGCAGTGCTAAGCAGGGAGGGGTCCAAGAGACCCAGTACTTC. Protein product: CSAKQGGVQETQYF.

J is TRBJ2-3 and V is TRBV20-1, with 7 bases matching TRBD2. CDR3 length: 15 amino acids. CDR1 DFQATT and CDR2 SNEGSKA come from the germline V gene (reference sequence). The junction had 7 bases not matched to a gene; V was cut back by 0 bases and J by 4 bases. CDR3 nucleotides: TGCAGTGCTAGAGATAGTGGGAGGGCGGCAGATACGCAGTATTTT. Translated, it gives CSARDSGRAADTQYF.

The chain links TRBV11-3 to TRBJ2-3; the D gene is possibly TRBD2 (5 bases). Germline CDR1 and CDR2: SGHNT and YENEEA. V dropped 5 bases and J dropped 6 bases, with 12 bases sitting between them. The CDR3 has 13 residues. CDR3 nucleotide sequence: TGTGCCAGCAGCCACGGGGATTTTGATACGCAGTATTTT. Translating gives CASSHGDFDTQYF.

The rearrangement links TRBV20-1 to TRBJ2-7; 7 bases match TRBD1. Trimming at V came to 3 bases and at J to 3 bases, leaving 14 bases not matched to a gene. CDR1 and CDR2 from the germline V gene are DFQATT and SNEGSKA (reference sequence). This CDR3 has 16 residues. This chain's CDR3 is CSASSTGVVPNYEQYF. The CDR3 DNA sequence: TGCAGTGCTAGCAGTACAGGGGTGGTTCCGAACTACGAGCAGTACTTC.

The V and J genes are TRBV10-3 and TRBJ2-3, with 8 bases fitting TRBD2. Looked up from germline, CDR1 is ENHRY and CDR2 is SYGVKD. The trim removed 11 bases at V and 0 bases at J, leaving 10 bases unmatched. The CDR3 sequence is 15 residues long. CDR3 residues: CASRVAGPSTDTQYF. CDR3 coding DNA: TGTGCCTCCCGGGTAGCGGGGCCTAGCACAGATACGCAGTATTTT.

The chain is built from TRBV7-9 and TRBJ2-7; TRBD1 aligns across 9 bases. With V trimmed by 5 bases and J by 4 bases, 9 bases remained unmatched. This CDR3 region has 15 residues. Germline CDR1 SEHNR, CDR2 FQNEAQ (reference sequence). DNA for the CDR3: TGTGCCAGCAGCCCCCCGACAGGGGGGTGGTACGAGCAGTACTTC. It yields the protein CASSPPTGGWYEQYF.

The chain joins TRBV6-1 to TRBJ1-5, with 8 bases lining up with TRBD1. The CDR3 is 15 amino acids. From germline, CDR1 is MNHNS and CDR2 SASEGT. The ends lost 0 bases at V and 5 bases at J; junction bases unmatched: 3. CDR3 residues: CASSEARQGYQPQHF. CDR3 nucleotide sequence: TGTGCCAGCAGTGAAGCCCGACAGGGGTATCAGCCCCAGCATTTT.

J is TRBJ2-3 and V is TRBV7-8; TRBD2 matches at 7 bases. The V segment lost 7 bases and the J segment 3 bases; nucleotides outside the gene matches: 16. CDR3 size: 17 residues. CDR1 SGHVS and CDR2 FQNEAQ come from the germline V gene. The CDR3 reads CASTNTWGAGDTDTQYF. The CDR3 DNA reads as TGTGCCAGCACCAACACCTGGGGCGCGGGGGATACAGATACGCAGTATTTT. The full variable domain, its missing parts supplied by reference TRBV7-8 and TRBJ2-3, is GAGVSQSPRYKVAKRGQDVALRCDPISGHVSLFWYQQALGQGPEFLTYFQNEAQLDKSGLPSDRFFAERPEGSVSTLKIQRTQQEDSAVYLCASTNTWGAGDTDTQYFGPGTRLTVL.

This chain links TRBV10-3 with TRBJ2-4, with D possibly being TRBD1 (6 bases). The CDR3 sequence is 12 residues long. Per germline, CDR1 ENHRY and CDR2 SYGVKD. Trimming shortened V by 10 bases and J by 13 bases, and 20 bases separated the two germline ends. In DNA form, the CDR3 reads TGTGCCACCCGGACTGAGGGGGACACCCAGTACTTC. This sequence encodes CATRTEGDTQYF.

DNA of the CDR3: TGCGCCAGCACGGACCCTAGTTCCTACGAGCAGTACTTC. This gives the protein CASTDPSSYEQYF. This chain joins TRBV5-1 and TRBJ2-7, with D hard to call. From germline, CDR1 is SGHRS and CDR2 YFSETQ. The V end was cut by 6 bases, the J end by 1 base, with 11 bases between. CDR3 length: 13 amino acids.

The CDR3 is CASSEVWGSVGTQYF. DNA for the CDR3: TGTGCCAGCAGTGAGGTTTGGGGGAGCGTCGGGACCCAGTACTTC. The V call is TRBV2, the J call TRBJ2-7, with D possibly called TRBD1 or TRBD2 (5 bases each). The DNA end lines up better with TRBJ2-5; the J call may be wrong. Germline values: CDR1 SNHLY, CDR2 FYNNEI. This CDR3 contains 15 residues.

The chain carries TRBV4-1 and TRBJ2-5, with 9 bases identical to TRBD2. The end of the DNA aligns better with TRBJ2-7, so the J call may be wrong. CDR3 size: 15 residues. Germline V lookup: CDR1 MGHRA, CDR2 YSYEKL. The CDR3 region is CASSRGNSGSYEQYF. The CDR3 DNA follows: TGCGCCAGCAGCCGGGGTAATAGCGGGAGTTACGAGCAGTACTTC.

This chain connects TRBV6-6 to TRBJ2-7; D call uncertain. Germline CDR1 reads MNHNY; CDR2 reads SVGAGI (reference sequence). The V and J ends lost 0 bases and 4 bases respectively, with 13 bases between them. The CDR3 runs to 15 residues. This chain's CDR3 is CASSYSGGYLYEQYF. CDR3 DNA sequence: TGTGCCAGCAGTTACTCTGGCGGATACCTGTACGAGCAGTACTTC.

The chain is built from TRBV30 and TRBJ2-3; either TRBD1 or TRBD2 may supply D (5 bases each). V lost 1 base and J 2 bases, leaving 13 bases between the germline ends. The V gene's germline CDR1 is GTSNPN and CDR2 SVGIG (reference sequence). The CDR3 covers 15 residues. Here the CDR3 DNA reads TGTGCCTGGAGTGGCGGAGAGGGACCCACAGATACGCAGTATTTT. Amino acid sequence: CAWSGGEGPTDTQYF.

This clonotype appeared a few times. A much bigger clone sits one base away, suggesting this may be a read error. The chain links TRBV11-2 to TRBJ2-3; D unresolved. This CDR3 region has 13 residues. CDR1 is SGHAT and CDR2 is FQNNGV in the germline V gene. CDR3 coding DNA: TGTACCAGCAGCCCCCCGGGCACAGATACGCAGTATTTT. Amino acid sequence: CTSSPPGTDTQYF.

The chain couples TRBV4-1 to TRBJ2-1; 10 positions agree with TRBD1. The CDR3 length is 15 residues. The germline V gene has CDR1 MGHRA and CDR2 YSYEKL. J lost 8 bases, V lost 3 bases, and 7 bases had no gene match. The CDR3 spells CASSQLGTGVYEQFF. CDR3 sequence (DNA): TGCGCCAGCAGCCAGCTTGGGACAGGGGTGTATGAGCAGTTCTTC.

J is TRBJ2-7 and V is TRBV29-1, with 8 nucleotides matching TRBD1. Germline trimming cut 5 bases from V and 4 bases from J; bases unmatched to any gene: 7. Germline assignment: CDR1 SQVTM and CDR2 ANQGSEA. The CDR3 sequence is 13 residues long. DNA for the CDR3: TGCAGCGTTACCTCGAGACAGGGGTACGAGCAGTACTTC. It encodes CSVTSRQGYEQYF.

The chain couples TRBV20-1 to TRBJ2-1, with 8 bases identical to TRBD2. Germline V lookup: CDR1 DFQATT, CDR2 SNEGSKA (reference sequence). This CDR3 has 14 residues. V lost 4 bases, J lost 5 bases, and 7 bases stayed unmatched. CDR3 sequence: CSAIAGGLNNEQFF. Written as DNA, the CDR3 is TGCAGTGCTATTGCGGGAGGACTTAACAATGAGCAGTTCTTC.